This is a list of T cell receptor beta chains from one sample in a study of CD8 T cell repertoires and HIV-1 epitope variants. TCRdb's copy holds only in-frame clones and misses some; the assay was immunoSEQ multiplex PCR. The sample has under 100,000 clones, almost 75% seen once. Sequenced input: uncultured baseline CD8+ T cells from peripheral blood mononuclear cells (PBMCs). Every receptor here comes from a male donor with HIV. The CDR3 runs from the conserved cysteine through the conserved F or W. The D gene is left open where the match is weak.

len	d_gene	v_gene	CDR3aa
15	.	TRBV7-2	CASSPFVSSGNTIYF
15	TRBD1	TRBV6-5	CASSSQGASSYEQYF
16	TRBD2	TRBV7-9	CASSSLAGGPYNEQFF
13	.	TRBV21-1	CARRQGADYEQYF
17	.	TRBV28	CASSFWEGRYSNQPQHF
13	.	TRBV6-5	CASSEGGSYGYTF
14	.	TRBV19	CASSFPGGSTEAFF
13	.	TRBV2	CASSKVEGTEAFF
19	TRBD2	TRBV27	CASRKEGAGGWTSYNEQFF
16	TRBD2	TRBV15	CATSSEDSGDYNEQFF
15	TRBD2	TRBV4-3	CASSQMTSGGYEQYF
14	TRBD1	TRBV5-8	CASSADRGLSPLHF
15	TRBD1	TRBV30	CASSRDRFSGNTIYF
15	.	TRBV6-1	CASSVRGSGANVLTF
13	TRBD1	TRBV30	CAWSAGTGGEAFF
15	.	TRBV9	CASSVVLMGTDTQYF
17	.	TRBV28	CASSSSTTGRSSYEQYF
12	.	TRBV18	CASSTFQETQYF
16	TRBD1	TRBV9	CASSPRVGQGNEKLFF
12	.	TRBV30	CAWKGSNSPLHF
16	.	TRBV10-1	CASSEVRGQGREKLFF
14	.	TRBV19	CASRGASSYNEQFF
15	.	TRBV7-9	CASSLDLSGNTEAFF
15	.	TRBV19	CASSIGGASNTEAFF
12	TRBD1	TRBV2	CAREGQGQTQYF
11	.	TRBV20-1	CSAYLNTEAFF
20	.	TRBV12-2	CASRLAVRKSDFPHNYGYTF
14	TRBD1	TRBV6-6	CASSLGQGLTEAFF
14	TRBD1	TRBV6-4	CASRSDRWTGELFF
15	.	TRBV6-1	CASRVQGTPNNEQFF
14	.	TRBV19	CASSIAGVGYEQYF
17	TRBD2	TRBV5-1	CASSFRTSGLEGETQYF
15	TRBD2	TRBV9	CASSLSGTSVNEQFF
16	TRBD2	TRBV25-1	CASSDRLAGAGDTQYF
13	TRBD1	TRBV4-2	CASSQTGVNEQYF
17	.	TRBV7-6	CASSLVGGMRGTDTQYF
14	TRBD2	TRBV7-2	CASSFSGSPYEQYF
14	TRBD1	TRBV19	CASNTDRTYNEQFF
13	.	TRBV19	CASSIMSDNEQFF
15	TRBD2	TRBV28	CASSPTGLAGNEQFF
14	.	TRBV6-6	CASSPDSYNSPLHF
15	TRBD2	TRBV15	CATSTGLAGGQTQYF
12	.	TRBV15	CATSRDTGEQYF
14	TRBD1	TRBV4-1	CASSQVAGGIAAFF
13	.	TRBV6-5	CASSYTGRNEQYF
17	TRBD2	TRBV5-1	CASSPLVAGGLGNEQFF
14	.	TRBV7-9	CASSLGGTNTEAFF
15	.	TRBV7-2	CASSLTQGRDQPQHF
14	TRBD1	TRBV6-4	CASRRQGSWEKLFF
14	.	TRBV18	CASSPGASTDTQYF
15	.	TRBV2	CASSDLTTVNTEAFF